What follows are 24 T cell receptor beta chains derived from one specimen sequenced in a study of blood T cell repertoires in COVID-19. The method was immunoSEQ multiplex PCR; TCRdb's version includes in-frame clones alone and lacks a portion of them. The top ten clones hold 13% to 15% of a sample with 92,000 or so clones, about two thirds of them seen once. Sequencing was carried out using peripheral blood. Receptors were obtained from a woman of 80 years or more with acute or convalescent COVID-19.

The chain has TRBV3-1 (or the pseudogene TRBV3-2) and TRBJ1-4, with TRBD1 matching over 7 bases. The germline gives CDR1 LGHDT, CDR2 YNNKEL (reference sequence). V lost 7 bases and J lost 5; bases outside the gene matches: 1. The length of the CDR3 is 12 residues. DNA of the CDR3: TGTGCCAGCACGACAGGGAATGAAAAACTGTTTTTT. This translates into CASTTGNEKLFF.

The V gene is TRBV19, the J gene TRBJ1-2; weak D call: TRBD1 (6 bases). The CDR3 loop spans 15 amino acids. Germline loops: CDR1 LNHDA, CDR2 SQIVND (reference sequence). Trimming cost V 4 bases and J 5 bases, with 17 bases left between them. The CDR3 is CASSNPKGGLYGYTF. The CDR3, as DNA: TGTGCCAGTAGTAACCCCAAGGGGGGGCTTTATGGCTACACCTTC.

In its sample, this clone was seen a few times. The J gene is TRBJ2-1, the V gene TRBV18; D possibly corresponds to TRBD2 (7 bases). The ends were cut back, 3 bases at V and 5 bases at J, with 14 bases in the middle. The germline CDR1 and CDR2 sequences are KGHSH and LQKENI. The CDR3 covers 15 residues. CDR3 sequence (DNA): TGTGCCAGCTCACCTCGGGGGGCGTCTAACAATGAGCAGTTCTTC. It is translated as CASSPRGASNNEQFF. The full variable domain, its missing parts supplied by reference TRBV18 and TRBJ2-1, is NAGVMQNPRHLVRRRGQEARLRCSPMKGHSHVYWYRQLPEEGLKFMVYLQKENIIDESGMPKERFSAEFPKEGPSILRIQQVVRGDSAAYFCASSPRGASNNEQFFGPGTRLTVL.

The chain uses TRBV4-2 and TRBJ2-3; D may be TRBD2 (6 bases). Germline loops: CDR1 LGHNA, CDR2 YNFKEQ. With 3 bases removed from V and 3 bases from J, the gap between germline ends came to 16 bases. The CDR3 has 16 amino acids. CDR3 loop: CASSQGSSVVTDTQYF. In DNA, the CDR3 is TGTGCCAGCAGCCAGGGTTCTAGCGTGGTTACAGATACGCAGTATTTT.

The CDR3 DNA is TGTGCCAGCAGCCAAGGAGACAGGGGTGAAGGAAATGGCTACACCTTC. It yields the protein CASSQGDRGEGNGYTF. V usage is TRBV3-1 (or the pseudogene TRBV3-2) and J usage is TRBJ1-2; TRBD1 aligns across 8 bases. CDR1 LGHDT and CDR2 YNNKEL come from the germline V gene (reference sequence). The CDR3 contains 16 residues. V was pared by 1 base and J by 6 bases, with 10 bases of the junction left unmatched.

This clone was counted only a few times. The CDR3 loop is CASSYWGGGEETQYF. In nucleotides, the CDR3 is TGCGCCAGCAGTTATTGGGGAGGGGGAGAAGAGACCCAGTACTTC. The rearrangement joins TRBV5-1 to TRBJ2-5; perhaps TRBD2 as D (7 bases). Germline V CDR1 and CDR2: SGHRS, YFSETQ. CDR3 length: 15 amino acids. V lost 5 bases and J lost 3, with 17 bases in between.

This clone was recorded at least ten times. The chain carries TRBV19 and TRBJ2-3; 14 bases are a match to TRBD2. The CDR3 contains 18 residues. Germline V CDR1 and CDR2: LNHDA, SQIVND (reference sequence). After removal of 6 bases from V and 1 base from J, the junction contained 9 bases not matched to a gene. The CDR3 is CASSHYGTSGGGTDTQYF. The DNA for the CDR3 is TGTGCCAGTAGCCACTATGGGACTAGCGGGGGAGGCACAGATACGCAGTATTTT. The full variable domain, with the rest looked up from reference TRBV19 and TRBJ2-3, is DGGITQSPKYLFRKEGQNVTLSCEQNLNHDAMYWYRQDPGQGLRLIYYSQIVNDFQKGDIAEGYSVSREKKESFPLTVTSAQKNPTAFYLCASSHYGTSGGGTDTQYFGPGTRLTVL.

V and J are TRBV3-1 (or the pseudogene TRBV3-2) and TRBJ1-2; 11 bases align to TRBD1. Losses at the gene ends were 4 bases for V and 4 bases for J; bases not matched to a gene: 5. Germline V gene sequence: CDR1 LGHDT, CDR2 YNNKEL (reference sequence). The CDR3 is made up of 15 amino acids. The CDR3: CASSLSGTGGYGYTF. DNA for the CDR3: TGTGCCAGCAGCCTATCCGGGACAGGGGGCTATGGCTACACCTTC.

The chain combines TRBV5-1 with TRBJ1-1; 10 bases align to TRBD1. The CDR3 is 15 amino acids. With V trimmed by 4 bases and J by 5 bases, 8 bases remained unmatched. Germline assignment: CDR1 SGHRS and CDR2 YFSETQ. The CDR3 loop is CASSPRTGGGTEAFF. The CDR3, as DNA: TGCGCCAGCAGCCCCCGGACAGGGGGGGGAACTGAAGCTTTCTTT.

The chain couples TRBV29-1 to TRBJ2-1, with D perhaps matching TRBD2 (6 bases). Germline V gives CDR1 SQVTM, CDR2 ANQGSEA. Deletions cut 2 bases from V and 0 bases from J, with 14 bases between. The CDR3 is 16 amino acids. Written as DNA, the CDR3 is TGCAGCGTTGAATTGGTGGGACTGAACTCCTACAATGAGCAGTTCTTC. It yields the protein CSVELVGLNSYNEQFF.

The chain carries TRBV18 and TRBJ2-5, with 10 bases lining up with TRBD2. J lost 4 bases, V lost 0 bases, and 8 bases had no gene match. Germline CDR1 is KGHSH and CDR2 is LQKENI. This CDR3 is 17 amino acids long. CDR3 sequence: CASSPPESGGALETQYF. The DNA for the CDR3 is TGTGCCAGCTCACCACCCGAAAGCGGGGGGGCCTTAGAGACCCAGTACTTC.

The chain combines TRBV4-1 with TRBJ1-1, with D perhaps TRBD1 (5 bases). Trimming left V 5 bases short and J 6 bases short, with 16 bases between. CDR1 is MGHRA, CDR2 YSYEKL, per germline. The CDR3 consists of 14 residues. For the CDR3, the DNA is TGCGCCAGCAGCGGACCCTCTAGGGGTTCTGAAGCTTTCTTT. Translating it yields CASSGPSRGSEAFF.

This chain links TRBV4-2 with TRBJ1-1, with 7 bases identical to TRBD1. The germline CDR1 and CDR2 sequences are LGHNA and YNFKEQ. This CDR3 spans 15 amino acids. J lost 1 base, V lost 0 bases, and 2 bases had no gene match. As DNA, the CDR3 is TGTGCCAGCAGCCAAGATTCAGGGGGGAACACTGAAGCTTTCTTT. This sequence encodes CASSQDSGGNTEAFF.

The chain has TRBV6-6 and TRBJ2-2; no clear D. CDR3 size: 11 residues. Germline assignment: CDR1 MNHNY and CDR2 SVGAGI (reference sequence). Trimming left V 10 bases short and J 7 bases short, with 10 bases between. CDR3 protein: CATSRVGELFF. The CDR3 region has the DNA TGTGCCACCTCCCGAGTCGGGGAGCTGTTTTTT.

This chain joins TRBV5-1 and TRBJ1-3; 7 nucleotides match TRBD1. Per the germline V gene, CDR1 is SGHRS and CDR2 is YFSETQ. V was clipped by 4 bases and J by 0 bases; unmatched bases: 7. The CDR3 is 16 residues long. In nucleotides, the CDR3 is TGCGCCAGCAGCACGTTGGGACAGAGCTCTGGAAACACCATATATTTT. Translation: CASSTLGQSSGNTIYF.

The V gene is TRBV19, the J gene TRBJ1-2; perhaps TRBD1 as D (6 bases). Trimming took 10 bases from V and 3 from J, leaving 9 bases between them. Germline CDR1 and CDR2: LNHDA and SQIVND (reference sequence). This CDR3 is built from 11 residues. This chain's CDR3 is CAIRTDYGYTF. CDR3 nucleotide sequence: TGTGCCATCCGGACAGACTATGGCTACACCTTC.

This clone was seen a handful of times. The chain combines TRBV28 with TRBJ1-2, with TRBD1 matching 7 bases. Losses at the gene ends were 3 bases for V and 2 bases for J; bases not matched to a gene: 3. CDR3 length equals 14 residues. Looked up from germline, CDR1 is MDHEN and CDR2 is SYDVKM. CDR3 amino acids: CASSFPTGNYGYTF. The DNA for the CDR3 is TGTGCCAGCAGTTTTCCGACAGGGAACTATGGCTACACCTTC.

The sample holds a few counts of this clone. V gene TRBV12-3 or TRBV12-4 combines with J gene TRBJ1-5, with 7 bases aligning to TRBD1. CDR3 length: 13 residues. J was trimmed by 4 bases and V by 6 bases; bases with no gene match: 3. CDR3 in DNA: TGTGCCAGCAGCCTGGACAGGAATCAGCCCCAGCATTTT. Translation gives CASSLDRNQPQHF.

The V gene is TRBV6-4, the J gene TRBJ2-2, with 10 bases lining up with TRBD1. J was trimmed by 0 bases and V by 5 bases; bases with no gene match: 3. The CDR3 length is 16 residues. Germline CDR1 MRHNA, CDR2 SNTAGT. The CDR3 DNA is TGTGCCAGCAGTCCGGACAGGGGGTCGAACACCGGGGAGCTGTTTTTT. Translating it yields CASSPDRGSNTGELFF.

The chain employs TRBV4-1 and TRBJ1-6; D is perhaps TRBD1 (5 bases). CDR1 is MGHRA, CDR2 YSYEKL, per germline. V lost 4 bases to trimming and J lost 5 bases, with 15 bases between them. The CDR3 extends over 16 amino acids. The CDR3, as DNA: TGCGCCAGCAGCCCGGAGGGGCGCCCGGATAATTCACCCCTCCACTTT. Encoded protein: CASSPEGRPDNSPLHF.

This clone was detected a few times. This chain connects TRBV2 to TRBJ2-7; D gene uncertain. The ends were cut back, 1 base at V and 3 bases at J, with 10 bases in the middle. The germline gives CDR1 SNHLY, CDR2 FYNNEI. The CDR3 is 14 amino acids. The CDR3 DNA reads TGTGCCAGCAGTGAAGGTTCCCTTAGCTACGAGCAGTACTTC. Its translation: CASSEGSLSYEQYF.

The rearrangement uses TRBV7-2 and TRBJ2-7; D call uncertain. This CDR3 has 14 residues. Germline V gene lookup returns CDR1 SGHTA and CDR2 FQGNSA. Trimming removed 1 base at V and 3 bases at J, with 10 bases between. CDR3 amino acids: CASSLGPGDYEQYF. CDR3 sequence (DNA): TGTGCCAGCAGCTTAGGACCCGGAGACTACGAGCAGTACTTC.

V and J are TRBV19 and TRBJ2-3; 9 bases are shared with TRBD2. The CDR3 has 14 residues. Trimming cost V 3 bases and J 5 bases; bases outside gene matches: 3. The germline CDR1 and CDR2 sequences are LNHDA and SQIVND (reference sequence). The CDR3 sequence is CASSINSGGDTQYF. The CDR3 nucleotides read TGTGCCAGTAGTATCAATAGCGGGGGAGATACGCAGTATTTT.

A few counts support this clone. The rearrangement links TRBV27 to TRBJ2-1; D gene ambiguous. CDR3 length: 16 amino acids. V lost 6 bases and J 7 bases, leaving 22 bases between the germline ends. Germline values: CDR1 MNHEY, CDR2 SMNVEV (reference sequence). The CDR3 sequence is CASSFIFLPLLNEQFF. CDR3 nucleotides: TGTGCCAGCAGCTTTATCTTCCTTCCCCTTCTAAATGAGCAGTTCTTC.